This record concerns one TCR beta chain sequence. In the authors' workflow: For nucleated cells, counts were estimated from reference gene primer amplification. Using immunoSEQ multiplex PCR, the repertoire was profiled, and TCRdb retains in-frame clones only, with some absent. D and trimming were read from the DNA, whereas the V and J calls and clone size are those reported in that table. The table has just under 350,000 clones, under 95% seen once. The sample originates from a study of blood T cell repertoires in COVID-19. Looking at the study overall: The origin of the acute and convalescent COVID-19 samples was the United States, Italy and Spain. Sources were T cells, B-cell-depleted T cells, or PBMCs; the material itself was cDNA or gDNA.

Germline-derived CDR1 and CDR2 are SGHDN and FVKESK. V lost 0 bases and J 0 bases, leaving 8 bases between the germline ends. The CDR3 is 15 residues long. The sample taken for sequencing was peripheral blood. This clonotype originated in a woman in her late teens or twenties who had recovered from COVID-19. The rearrangement uses TRBV14 and TRBJ1-1, with D perhaps matching TRBD1 (5 bases). The DNA for the CDR3 is TGTGCCAGCAGCCAAGACGGCAGGGTGAACACTGAAGCTTTCTTT. As protein: CASSQDGRVNTEAFF. Looking up the rest from reference TRBV14 and TRBJ1-1 gives the full variable domain: EAGVTQFPSHSVIEKGQTVTLRCDPISGHDNLYWYRRVMGKEIKFLLHFVKESKQDESGMPNNRFLAERTGGTYSTLKVQPAELEDSGVYFCASSQDGRVNTEAFFGQGTRLTVV.